This T cell receptor beta chain was profiled in a study of T cell responses to AZD1222 COVID-19 vaccine. Germline CDR1 and CDR2: KGHSH and LQKENI. With 5 bases removed from V and 7 bases from J, the gap between germline ends came to 15 bases. CDR3 length equals 14 residues. Method: immunoSEQ multiplex PCR; TCRdb's copy keeps in-frame clones and lacks some. This sample has 75,000 to 85,000 clones, with around 90% found just once. The V gene is TRBV18, the J gene TRBJ1-5; D unclear. The specimen was peripheral blood, collected 28 days after the second AZD1222 dose. This sequence originates from an adult who received the AZD1222 COVID-19 vaccine. The CDR3 nucleotides read TGTGCCAGCTCATCTGCGGGATCGCGGCAGCCCCAGCATTTT. It specifies CASSSAGSRQPQHF.